This T cell receptor (beta chain) originates from a study of blood T cell repertoires in COVID-19 (dated by TCRdb to between 2020 and 2021). Looking at the study overall: Samples from collaborators originated in the United States, Italy and Spain and spanned both the acute and convalescent phases of COVID-19. The repertoires were released in a freely available public database meant as a resource for research on the immune response to SARS-CoV-2. The samples were drawn from two sources: the first 160 participants of the ongoing ImmuneRACE study, and about 1,300 subjects contributed by 6 global collaborators. The prospective study material was composed of cDNA or gDNA derived from T cells, B-cell-depleted T cells, or PBMCs. The dataset comprised deeply sampled blood TCRbeta repertoires from subjects exposed to, actively infected with, or recovered from COVID-19. Where HLA class I and class II types were available, the types were taken from metadata supplied by the sample provider, not from assay-based typing. Nearly every sample came with metadata listing a de-identified subject ID, COVID-19 status, age in years and sex.

In the prospective study, participants were roughly 18 to 90 years old, resided in approximately 25 geographic areas of the United States, and were enrolled through a virtual design. In the prospective study, cohorts were assigned on the basis of participant-reported clinical history obtained from a screening survey and a study questionnaire. For ImmuneRACE Cohort 3, a participant was defined as recovered based on two consecutive negative NP/OP PCR tests, clearance by a healthcare professional, or resolution of symptoms. Each participant in the prospective study had whole blood, serum and a nasopharyngeal or oropharyngeal swab collected by mobile phlebotomists. Prospective study participants could optionally give additional blood draws and questionnaires over an approximately 2-month period. Before DNA extraction, prospective study blood samples were shipped either frozen or at room temperature.

Broad study findings and their caveats: Clinical and demographic metadata were provided uncurated, with the amount varying by source and participant.

TCRbeta CDR3 regions were amplified from genomic DNA by means of the immunoSEQ Assay, a bias-controlled multiplex PCR. Per the source publication's procedure: The number of nucleated cells in each sample was estimated by amplification of reference gene primers within the assay. To quantify the absolute abundance of each unique TCRbeta CDR3 rearrangement, sequence reads were collapsed and filtered. For each sample, productive Simpson clonality was calculated as the square root of Simpson's diversity index across productive rearrangements. TCRdb took over this immuneACCESS table, retaining in-frame rearrangements with V and J assigned. Such tables are incomplete; in checked studies, under half of the missing clones stem from an unresolved V gene, and the remainder is unexplained. V, J and clone size derive from that table, while D and trimming were established from the DNA sequence. Counted in this sample were under 350,000 clones; 90% of them appeared once. The ten top clones hold around 2.5% of the sample.

Comments on this clone: It has no known antigen specificity. The sample holds no much larger clone one base away, and base qualities are not on file.

The CDR3 starts with the cysteine, ends with the phenylalanine, and has 13 residues. Only CDR3 DNA remains: 39 bases, in frame from the first base. The germline V gene specifies SGHVS as CDR1 and FNYEAQ as CDR2. V and J are truncated by 2 bases and 8 bases respectively, leaving an intervening sequence of 12 bases. The receptor's source is a man in his 60s who had recovered from COVID-19. The chain joins TRBV7-6 to TRBJ1-2; D gene: possibly TRBD1, on 5 matching bases. Sequencing input: PBMCs or T cells enriched from blood (not recorded which). This receptor has the CDR3 CASSLTREGGYTF. The DNA sequence is TGTGCCAGCAGCTTAACCAGGGAGGGCGGCTACACCTTC.